The following is a T cell receptor beta chain sequence with its context. The PCR employed 60 Vbeta primers together with 13 Jbeta primers. Profiled with immunoSEQ multiplex PCR; TCRdb holds only in-frame clones, not every one. The sample holds 100,000 to 120,000 clones, roughly 80% seen once. Germline values: CDR1 MGHDK, CDR2 SYGVNS. The V segment lost 3 bases and the J segment 6 bases; nucleotides outside the gene matches: 6. The CDR3 covers 16 residues. These data come from a study of cytomegalovirus exposure and HLA in healthy donors. Input material: PBMCs. The chain joins TRBV25-1 to TRBJ1-6; 9 bases fit TRBD1. This sequence was found in a man aged 25 to 40 in good health and CMV-seropositive. The CDR3 DNA reads TGTGCCAGCAGTGATCCAGGGACAGGGAGTAATTCACCCCTCCACTTT. Residues: CASSDPGTGSNSPLHF.